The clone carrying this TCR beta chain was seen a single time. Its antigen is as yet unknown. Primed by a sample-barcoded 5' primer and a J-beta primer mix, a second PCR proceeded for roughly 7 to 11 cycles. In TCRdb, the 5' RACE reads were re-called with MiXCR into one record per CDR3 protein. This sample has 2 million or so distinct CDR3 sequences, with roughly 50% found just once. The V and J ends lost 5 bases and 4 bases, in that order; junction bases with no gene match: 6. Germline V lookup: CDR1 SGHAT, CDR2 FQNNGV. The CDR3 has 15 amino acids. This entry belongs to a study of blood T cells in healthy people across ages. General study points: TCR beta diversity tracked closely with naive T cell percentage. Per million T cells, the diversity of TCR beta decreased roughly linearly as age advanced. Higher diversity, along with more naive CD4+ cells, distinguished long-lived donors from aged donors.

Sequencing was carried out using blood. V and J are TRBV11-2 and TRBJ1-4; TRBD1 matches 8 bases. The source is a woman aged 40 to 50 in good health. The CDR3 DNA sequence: TGTGCCAGCAGCATGACAGGGGCTGATAATGAAAAACTGTTTTTT. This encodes CASSMTGADNEKLFF. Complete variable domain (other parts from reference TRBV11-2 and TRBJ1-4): EAGVAQSPRYKIIEKRQSVAFWCNPISGHATLYWYQQILGQGPKLLIQFQNNGVVDDSQLPKDRFSAERLKGVDSTLKIQPAKLEDSAVYLCASSMTGADNEKLFFGSGTQLSVL.